This TCR beta chain was profiled in a study of cytomegalovirus exposure and HLA in healthy donors. Findings and limits, study-wide: A list of 150 to 200 TCR beta chains associated with cytomegalovirus was given. On later analysis, the bulk of CMV-associated TCR beta chains appeared to be HLA-restricted. A later analysis linked a missense DCLRE1C variant to TCR beta V- and J-gene trimming.

Primers for the PCR totalled 60 Vbeta and 13 Jbeta. Authors' data handling: Approximately 86 million unique TCR beta chains, some 9.9 million shared, were counted in a later analysis. Here immunoSEQ multiplex PCR was the method, and the copy in TCRdb shows in-frame clones only, minus some. V and J calls plus clone size are reproduced from that table; the DNA served to infer D and trimming. This table holds 200,000 or so clones, approximately 80% found once. About this clone: As yet, its antigen is unknown.

CDR3 size: 17 residues. The junction had 16 bases not matched to a gene; V was cut back by 6 bases and J by 3 bases. Per germline, CDR1 LNHDA and CDR2 SQIVND (reference sequence). The receptor comes from a man between 25 and 39 years old in good health and CMV-seronegative. The chain has TRBV19 and TRBJ1-2; 7 bases match TRBD1. The sample was PBMCs. CDR3 coding DNA: TGTGCCAGTAGAACCAACAGGGGCCAGATTAGAGACTATGGCTACACCTTC. Protein sequence: CASRTNRGQIRDYGYTF.